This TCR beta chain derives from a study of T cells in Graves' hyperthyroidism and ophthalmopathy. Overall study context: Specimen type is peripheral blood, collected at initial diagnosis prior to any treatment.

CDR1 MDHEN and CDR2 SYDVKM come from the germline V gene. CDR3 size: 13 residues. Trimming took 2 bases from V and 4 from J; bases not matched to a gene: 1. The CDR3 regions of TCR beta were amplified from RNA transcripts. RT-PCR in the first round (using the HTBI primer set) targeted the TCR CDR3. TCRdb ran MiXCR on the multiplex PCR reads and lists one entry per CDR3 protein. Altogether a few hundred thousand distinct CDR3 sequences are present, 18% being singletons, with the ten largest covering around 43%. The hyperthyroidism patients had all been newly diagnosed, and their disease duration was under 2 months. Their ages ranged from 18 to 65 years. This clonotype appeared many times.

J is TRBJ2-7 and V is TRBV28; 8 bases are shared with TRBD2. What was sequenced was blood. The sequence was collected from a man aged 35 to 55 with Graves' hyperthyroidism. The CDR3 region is CASSLAGGYEQYF. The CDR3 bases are TGTGCCAGCAGTTTAGCGGGGGGTTACGAGCAGTACTTC.